This entry lists 9 T cell receptor beta chains sequenced from one sample in a study of T cell repertoires in cytomegalovirus infection. In TCRdb, the reads were re-called with MiXCR into one record per CDR3 protein. The sample consists of around 530,000 distinct CDR3 sequences, 26% of them appearing once. The sequencing sample was made of PBMCs. These receptors were collected from a human donor in good health (CMV status not recorded). Some clones in this sample may be carry-over from other donors' samples.

This clonotype was picked up many times. The chain is built from TRBV7-2 and TRBJ2-1; D uncertain. Germline CDR1 reads SGHTA; CDR2 reads FQGNSA. V was cut by 4 bases and J by 10 bases, with 11 bases left in between. The CDR3 has 12 residues. For the CDR3, the DNA is TGTGCCAGCAGCTCCGGCTTTGGGGAGCAGTTCTTC. Translating it yields CASSSGFGEQFF. Full variable domain (remainder filled in from reference TRBV7-2 and TRBJ2-1): GAGVSQSPSNKVTEKGKDVELRCDPISGHTALYWYRQSLGQGLEFLIYFQGNSAPDKSGLPSDRFSAERTGGSVSTLTIQRTQQEDSAVYLCASSSGFGEQFFGPGTRLTVL.

The V call is TRBV3-1, the J call TRBJ2-1; 12 positions match TRBD2. CDR3 length: 15 residues. Germline CDR1 reads LGHDT; CDR2 reads YNNKEL (reference sequence). V shed 4 bases and J 7 bases; nucleotides not matched to a gene: 5. CDR3 DNA: TGTGCCAGCAGCCCGAGGACTAGCGGGATGAATGAGCAGTTCTTC. Translating it yields CASSPRTSGMNEQFF.

The chain combines TRBV27 with TRBJ1-2; D is perhaps TRBD1 (6 bases). From germline, CDR1 is MNHEY and CDR2 SMNVEV (reference sequence). The CDR3 is 12 residues long. Trimming shortened V by 7 bases and J by 7 bases, and 13 bases separated the two germline ends. The CDR3 reads CASKSGVGGYTF. The CDR3 nucleotides are TGTGCCAGCAAATCAGGGGTTGGTGGCTACACCTTC.

This clonotype was recorded a few times. The chain combines TRBV7-8 with TRBJ2-1; 8 bases are shared with TRBD2. The CDR3 length is 16 residues. The junction had 5 bases not matched to a gene; V was cut back by 1 base and J by 3 bases. Per germline, CDR1 SGHVS and CDR2 FQNEAQ. The CDR3 sequence: CASSLGAGTSYNEQFF. In DNA, the CDR3 is TGTGCCAGCAGCTTAGGGGCCGGGACTAGCTACAATGAGCAGTTCTTC. Full variable domain (outside the CDR3, taken from reference TRBV7-8 and TRBJ2-1): GAGVSQSPRYKVAKRGQDVALRCDPISGHVSLFWYQQALGQGPEFLTYFQNEAQLDKSGLPSDRFFAERPEGSVSTLKIQRTQQEDSAVYLCASSLGAGTSYNEQFFGPGTRLTVL.

V usage is TRBV11-2 and J usage is TRBJ2-1; D gene unclear. This CDR3 is 16 amino acids long. Germline CDR1 reads SGHAT; CDR2 reads FQNNGV. Between the trimmed V and J ends, which lost 4 bases and 0 bases, there was a span of 13 bases. The CDR3 region has the DNA TGTGCCAGCAGCTCCGGAGACTCGAGCTCCTACAATGAGCAGTTCTTC. This encodes CASSSGDSSSYNEQFF.

This clonotype was recorded many times. This chain uses TRBV6-1 with TRBJ1-1; D call uncertain. Per the germline V gene, CDR1 is MNHNS and CDR2 is SASEGT. Trimming cost V 6 bases and J 4 bases, with 12 bases left between them. The CDR3 contains 13 residues. The CDR3 loop reads CASSSPLSTEAFF. The CDR3 bases are TGTGCCAGCAGCTCTCCACTGAGCACTGAAGCTTTCTTT.

The V call is TRBV5-4, the J call TRBJ2-1; either TRBD1 or TRBD2 may fit D (5 bases each). Germline V gene data show CDR1 as SGHNT and CDR2 as YYREEE (reference sequence). Trimming stripped 0 bases from V and 9 bases from J, with 16 bases between. This CDR3 has 15 residues. CDR3 residues: CASSLDSGLAREQFF. DNA for the CDR3: TGTGCCAGCAGCTTGGATTCGGGGCTAGCACGTGAGCAGTTCTTC.

This chain connects TRBV30 to TRBJ2-7; D is perhaps TRBD2 (5 bases). Trimming cost V 2 bases and J 0 bases, with 14 bases left between them. CDR3 length: 15 amino acids. Germline V gene sequence: CDR1 GTSNPN, CDR2 SVGIG (reference sequence). Here the CDR3 reads CAWSLGGLSSYEQYF. CDR3 sequence (DNA): TGTGCCTGGAGTCTTGGAGGACTGAGCTCCTACGAGCAGTACTTC.

The chain carries TRBV5-1 and TRBJ1-1; D gene uncertain. V dropped 2 bases and J dropped 1 base, with 12 bases sitting between them. Germline-derived CDR1 and CDR2 are SGHRS and YFSETQ. The CDR3 spans 15 residues. The CDR3 nucleotides are TGCGCCAGCAGCTTATACGGGGAGGCGAACACTGAAGCTTTCTTT. Protein product: CASSLYGEANTEAFF.